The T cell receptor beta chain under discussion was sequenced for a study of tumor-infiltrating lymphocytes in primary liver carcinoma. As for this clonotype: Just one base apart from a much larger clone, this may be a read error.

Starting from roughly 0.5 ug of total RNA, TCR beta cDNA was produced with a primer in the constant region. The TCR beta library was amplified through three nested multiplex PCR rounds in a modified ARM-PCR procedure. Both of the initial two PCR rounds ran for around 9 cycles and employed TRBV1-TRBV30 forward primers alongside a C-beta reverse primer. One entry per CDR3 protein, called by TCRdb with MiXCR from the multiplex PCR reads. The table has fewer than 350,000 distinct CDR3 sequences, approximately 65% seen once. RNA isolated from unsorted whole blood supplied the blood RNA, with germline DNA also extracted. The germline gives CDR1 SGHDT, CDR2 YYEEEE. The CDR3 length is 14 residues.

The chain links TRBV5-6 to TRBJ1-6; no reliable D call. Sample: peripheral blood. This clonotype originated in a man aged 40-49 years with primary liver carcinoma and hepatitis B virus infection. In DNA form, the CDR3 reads TGTGTCAGCAGCTTGCCATCAGGAAATTCACCCCTCCACTTT. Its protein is CVSSLPSGNSPLHF.